The following is a TCR beta chain sequence with its context. In the source study's methods: Nucleated cell number was recorded as an estimate derived from reference gene primer amplification. TCRdb's table, derived via immunoSEQ multiplex PCR, lists solely in-frame clones and lacks some. V, J and clone size are those of that table, while D and trimming were read from the DNA. The sample has hundreds of thousands of clones; 88% are singletons. Those who participated ranged in age from roughly 18 to 95 years and resided in around 22 US areas. Cohorts were based on clinical histories the participants reported. These data originate in a study of blood T cell repertoires in COVID-19. Study context: Both acute and convalescent COVID-19 samples were obtained from the United States, Italy and Spain.

Germline-derived CDR1 and CDR2 are SGHDT and YYEEEE. This CDR3 region has 13 residues. Trimming pared 2 bases from V and 4 bases from J, leaving 9 bases between. The receptor was derived from a young woman who had recovered from COVID-19. The chain carries TRBV5-6 and TRBJ1-1, with a tentative D call TRBD1 (5 bases). Sequenced: PBMCs or T cells enriched from blood (not recorded which). CDR3 DNA: TGTGCCAGCAGCTTCACCGGGGGCACTGAAGCTTTCTTT. This sequence encodes CASSFTGGTEAFF.